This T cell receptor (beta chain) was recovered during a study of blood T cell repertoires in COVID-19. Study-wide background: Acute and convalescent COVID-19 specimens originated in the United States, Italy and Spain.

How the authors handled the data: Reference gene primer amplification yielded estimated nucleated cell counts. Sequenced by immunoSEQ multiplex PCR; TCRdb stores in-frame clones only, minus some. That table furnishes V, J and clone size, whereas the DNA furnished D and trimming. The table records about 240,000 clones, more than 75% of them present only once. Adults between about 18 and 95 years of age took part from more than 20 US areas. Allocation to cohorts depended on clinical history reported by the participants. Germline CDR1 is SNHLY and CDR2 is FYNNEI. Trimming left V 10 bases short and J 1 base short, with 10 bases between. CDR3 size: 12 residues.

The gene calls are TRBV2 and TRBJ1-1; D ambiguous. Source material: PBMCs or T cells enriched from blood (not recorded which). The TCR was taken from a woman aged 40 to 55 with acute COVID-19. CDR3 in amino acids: CATSLRNTEAFF. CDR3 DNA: TGTGCCACCAGCCTCAGGAACACTGAAGCTTTCTTT.